Listed below are T cell receptor beta chains from one sample, sequenced in a study of blood T cell repertoires in COVID-19. Generated by immunoSEQ multiplex PCR, the TCRdb table keeps only in-frame clones and is missing some. Of 150,000 to 200,000 clones listed, approximately 83% are singletons. Sequenced: peripheral blood. These receptors originate from a woman older than 75 with active or convalescent COVID-19. Both conserved end residues are part of each CDR3. Each record gives: V gene, J gene, CDR3 protein.

TRBV18	TRBJ1-6	CASSLGTGASPLHF
TRBV14	TRBJ1-1	CASSQDKGTWGGSYGDEAFF
TRBV7-7	TRBJ2-5	CASSSGGPSQETQYF
TRBV6-5	TRBJ1-1	CASSDRGLTEAFF
TRBV25-1	TRBJ2-7	CASSGHFYEQYF
TRBV5-1	TRBJ1-2	CASSLAGQPNYGYTF
TRBV19	TRBJ2-6	CASSEGARIGANVLTF
TRBV19	TRBJ1-1	CASKPTGWNTEAFF
TRBV7-8	TRBJ2-7	CASRLDRFGGYEQYF
TRBV27	TRBJ2-7	CASSRTSGTYEQYF
TRBV7-7	TRBJ1-4	CASSRTVATNEKLFF
TRBV7-3	TRBJ2-3	CASSPDRAGTDTQYF
TRBV7-6	TRBJ1-4	CASSPGQGNEKLFF
TRBV4-3	TRBJ1-1	CASSQDYPEQGLNTEAFF
TRBV11-2	TRBJ2-3	CASSLGLAGITDTQYF